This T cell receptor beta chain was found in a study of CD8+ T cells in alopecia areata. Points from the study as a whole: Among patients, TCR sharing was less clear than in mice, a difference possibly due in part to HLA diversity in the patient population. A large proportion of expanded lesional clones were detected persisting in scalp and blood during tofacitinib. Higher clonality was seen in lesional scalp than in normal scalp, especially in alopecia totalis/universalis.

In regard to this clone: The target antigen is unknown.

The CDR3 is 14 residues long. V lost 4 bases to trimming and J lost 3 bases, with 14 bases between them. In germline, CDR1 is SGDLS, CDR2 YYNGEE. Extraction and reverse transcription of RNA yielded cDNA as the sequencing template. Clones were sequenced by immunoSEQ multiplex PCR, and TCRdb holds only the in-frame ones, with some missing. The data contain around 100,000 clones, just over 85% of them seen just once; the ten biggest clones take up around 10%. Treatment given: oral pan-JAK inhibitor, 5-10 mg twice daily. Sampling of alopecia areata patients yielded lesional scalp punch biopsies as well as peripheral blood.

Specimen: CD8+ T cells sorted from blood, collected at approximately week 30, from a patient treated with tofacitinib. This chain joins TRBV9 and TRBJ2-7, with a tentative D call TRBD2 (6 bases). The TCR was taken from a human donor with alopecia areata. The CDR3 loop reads CASSPEGGNYEQYF. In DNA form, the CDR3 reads TGTGCCAGCAGCCCAGAGGGCGGGAACTACGAGCAGTACTTC.